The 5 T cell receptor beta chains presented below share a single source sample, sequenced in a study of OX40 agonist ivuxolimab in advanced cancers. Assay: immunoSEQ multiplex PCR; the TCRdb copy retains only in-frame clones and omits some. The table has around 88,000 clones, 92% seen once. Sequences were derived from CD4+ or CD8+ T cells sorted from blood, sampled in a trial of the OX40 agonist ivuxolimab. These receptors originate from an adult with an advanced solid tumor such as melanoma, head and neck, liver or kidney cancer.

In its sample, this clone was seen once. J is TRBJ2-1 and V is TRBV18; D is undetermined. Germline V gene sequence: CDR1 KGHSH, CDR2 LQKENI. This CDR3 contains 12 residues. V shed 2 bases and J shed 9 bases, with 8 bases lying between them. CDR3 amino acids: CASSPLAIEQFF. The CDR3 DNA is TGTGCCAGCTCACCATTGGCCATTGAGCAGTTCTTC.

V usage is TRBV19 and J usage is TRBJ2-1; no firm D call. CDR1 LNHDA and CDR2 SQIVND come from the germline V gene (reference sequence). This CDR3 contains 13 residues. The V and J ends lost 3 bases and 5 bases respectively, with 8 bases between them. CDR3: CASSIGRNNEQFF. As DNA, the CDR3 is TGTGCCAGTAGTATCGGCAGAAACAATGAGCAGTTCTTC.

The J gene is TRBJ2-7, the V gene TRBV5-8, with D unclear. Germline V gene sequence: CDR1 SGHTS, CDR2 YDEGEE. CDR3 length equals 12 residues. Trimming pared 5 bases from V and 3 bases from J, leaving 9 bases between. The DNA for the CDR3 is TGTGCCAGCAGACGGACGCACTACGAGCAGTACTTC. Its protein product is CASRRTHYEQYF.

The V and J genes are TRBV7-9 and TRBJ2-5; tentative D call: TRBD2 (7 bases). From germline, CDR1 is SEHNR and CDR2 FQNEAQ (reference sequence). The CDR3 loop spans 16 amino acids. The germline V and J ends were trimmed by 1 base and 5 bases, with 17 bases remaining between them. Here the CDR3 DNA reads TGTGCCAGCAGCTTAGGATCAACGGGGGGCGGGGAGACCCAGTACTTC. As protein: CASSLGSTGGGETQYF.

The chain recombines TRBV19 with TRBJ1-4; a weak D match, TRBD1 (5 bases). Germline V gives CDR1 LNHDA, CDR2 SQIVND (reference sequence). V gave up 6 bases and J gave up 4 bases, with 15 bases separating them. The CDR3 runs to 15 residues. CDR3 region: CASRRGTVDNEKLFF. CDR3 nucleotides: TGTGCCAGTAGGCGAGGGACGGTTGATAATGAAAAACTGTTTTTT.